This T cell receptor beta chain was profiled in a study of blood T cell repertoires in COVID-19. Germline lookup yields CDR1 SGHRS and CDR2 YFSETQ. The CDR3 has 14 amino acids. Deletions cut 0 bases from V and 4 bases from J, with 10 bases between. As handled by the study authors: For nucleated cells, counts were estimated from reference gene primer amplification. Only in-frame clones appear in the TCRdb table, and some are missing; sequencing was by immunoSEQ multiplex PCR. Clone size and the V and J calls come from that table; the DNA yielded D and trimming. The sample lists nearly 250,000 clones, 80% to 90% occurring once. Enrollees, about 18 to 95 years old, lived in about two dozen US areas. Cohorts were based on clinical histories the participants reported. Worth noting for this clone: This CDR3 is also generated by other DNA sequences in the sample.

The chain uses TRBV5-1 and TRBJ1-1; no clear D. Material: PBMCs or T cells enriched from blood (not recorded which). The clonotype originates from a man aged 50 to 59 who had been exposed to COVID-19. CDR3 DNA: TGCGCCAGCAGCTTGGCAGAAGGGAGCACTGAAGCTTTCTTT. This gives the protein CASSLAEGSTEAFF. Complete variable domain (other parts from reference TRBV5-1 and TRBJ1-1): KAGVTQTPRYLIKTRGQQVTLSCSPISGHRSVSWYQQTPGQGLQFLFEYFSETQRNKGNFPGRFSGRQFSNSRSEMNVSTLELGDSALYLCASSLAEGSTEAFFGQGTRLTVV.